This entry concerns a single T cell receptor beta chain. Its antigen is not identified. CDR1 and CDR2 (germline): LGHNA, YNFKEQ. The CDR3 extends over 16 amino acids. Trimming took off 4 bases at V and 0 bases at J, with 13 bases between the two ends. Reverse transcribing all isolated RNA meant expressed TCRB transcripts were sequenced. Measured with immunoSEQ multiplex PCR; TCRdb has only the in-frame clones, and not every one. Altogether some 170,000 clones are present, 63% being singletons, with the ten largest covering 0.08% to 0.095%. The sample comes from a study of beta chain features in type 1 diabetes. Turning to the study itself: The examined sorted cells totaled fewer than 110,000,000 across samples. Study outcomes and limitations: Across all four CD4+ subsets, people with type 1 diabetes showed modestly shorter TCRB CDR3s.

This TCR was recovered from a man aged 25 to 45 with type 1 diabetes. This chain links TRBV4-2 with TRBJ1-5; no reliable D call. The sample was naive CD4+ T cells from blood. CDR3 in amino acids: CASSLERSFSNQPQHF. In DNA form, the CDR3 reads TGTGCCAGCAGCCTCGAGAGGTCCTTTAGCAATCAGCCCCAGCATTTT.